This TCR beta chain was recorded in a study of T cell changes during pregnancy in multiple sclerosis. CDR1 is SGHVS and CDR2 is FNYEAQ in the germline V gene. J lost 3 bases, V lost 3 bases, and 1 base had no gene match. The length of the CDR3 is 13 residues. Clones were read by immunoSEQ multiplex PCR, and TCRdb kept only the in-frame ones, dropping some. Of some 110,000 clones in the sample, 90% to 95% were seen once. The sequence was collected from a female donor with multiple sclerosis, enrolled in a pregnancy study. The rearrangement joins TRBV7-6 to TRBJ2-7, with TRBD2 identical over 8 bases. The sample here was peripheral blood, taken in the third trimester of pregnancy. DNA of the CDR3: TGTGCCAGCAGCTTGACTAGCGTCTACGAGCAGTACTTC. Its translation: CASSLTSVYEQYF.